This T cell receptor beta chain was sequenced during a study of PD-1 blockade in classical Hodgkin lymphoma. General study points: When nivolumab was started under 1 year after ASCT, patients were excluded.

A word on this clone: Its antigen is currently unknown.

All patients experienced relapse after autologous stem cell transplantation, and brentuximab vedotin exposure was variable. Repertoires were generated with immunoSEQ multiplex PCR, while TCRdb's copy carries only in-frame clones and drops some. The sample includes almost 100,000 clones, over 85% seen only once; the top ten take 2.5% to 3.5%. The sequencing used peripheral blood mononuclear cells (PBMCs), collected at baseline. This clonotype originated in a human donor with classical Hodgkin lymphoma.

The CDR3 protein is CASSLDRGTLNTEAFF. As DNA, the CDR3 is TGTGCCAGCAGCTTGGACAGGGGGACACTGAACACTGAAGCTTTCTTT. This chain uses TRBV7-2 with TRBJ1-1, with 10 nucleotides matching TRBD1. The CDR3 runs 16 residues. Trimming took 3 bases from V and 0 from J; bases not matched to a gene: 4. Germline CDR1 reads SGHTA; CDR2 reads FQGNSA.